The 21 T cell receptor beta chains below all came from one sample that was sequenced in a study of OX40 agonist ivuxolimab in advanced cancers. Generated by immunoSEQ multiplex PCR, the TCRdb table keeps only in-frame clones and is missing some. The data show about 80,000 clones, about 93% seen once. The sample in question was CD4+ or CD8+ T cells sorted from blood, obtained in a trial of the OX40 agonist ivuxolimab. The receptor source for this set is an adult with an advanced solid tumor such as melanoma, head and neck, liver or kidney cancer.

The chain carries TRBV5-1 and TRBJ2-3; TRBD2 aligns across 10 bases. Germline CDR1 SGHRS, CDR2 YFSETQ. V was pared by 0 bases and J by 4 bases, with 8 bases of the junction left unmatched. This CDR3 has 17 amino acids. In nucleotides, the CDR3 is TGCGCCAGCAGCTTGGCTGGGGCTAGCGGGAGCGCAGATACGCAGTATTTT. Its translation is CASSLAGASGSADTQYF.

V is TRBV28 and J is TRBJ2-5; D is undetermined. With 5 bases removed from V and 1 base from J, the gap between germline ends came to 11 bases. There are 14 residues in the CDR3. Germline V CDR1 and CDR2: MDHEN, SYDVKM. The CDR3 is CASSQQPPQETQYF. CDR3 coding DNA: TGTGCCAGCAGTCAACAGCCCCCCCAAGAGACCCAGTACTTC.

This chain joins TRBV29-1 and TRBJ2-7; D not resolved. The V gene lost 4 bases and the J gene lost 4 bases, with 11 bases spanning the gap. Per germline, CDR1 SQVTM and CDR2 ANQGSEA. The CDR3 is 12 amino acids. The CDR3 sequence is CSVVDNGYEQYF. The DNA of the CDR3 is TGCAGCGTTGTAGACAATGGATACGAGCAGTACTTC.

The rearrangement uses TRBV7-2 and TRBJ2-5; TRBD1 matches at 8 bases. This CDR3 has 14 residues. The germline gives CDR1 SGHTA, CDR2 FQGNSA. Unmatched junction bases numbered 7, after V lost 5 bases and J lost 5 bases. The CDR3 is CASSPGQGRETQYF. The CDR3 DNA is TGTGCCAGCAGCCCCGGACAGGGTCGGGAGACCCAGTACTTC.

The CDR3 DNA follows: TGTGCCAGCACCCTCAGCGGGGCAGAGGAGACCCAGTACTTC. It encodes CASTLSGAEETQYF. The V and J genes are TRBV2 and TRBJ2-5, with 7 positions matching TRBD2. Germline CDR1 reads SNHLY; CDR2 reads FYNNEI. The CDR3 contains 14 residues. V gave up 7 bases and J gave up 5 bases; unmatched junction bases: 10.

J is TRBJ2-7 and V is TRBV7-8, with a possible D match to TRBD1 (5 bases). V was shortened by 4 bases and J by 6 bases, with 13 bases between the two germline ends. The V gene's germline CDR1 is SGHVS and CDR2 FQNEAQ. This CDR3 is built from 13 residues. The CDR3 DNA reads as TGTGCCAGCAGCTGGGGCTGGGGCAGCGAGCAGTACTTC. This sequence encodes CASSWGWGSEQYF.

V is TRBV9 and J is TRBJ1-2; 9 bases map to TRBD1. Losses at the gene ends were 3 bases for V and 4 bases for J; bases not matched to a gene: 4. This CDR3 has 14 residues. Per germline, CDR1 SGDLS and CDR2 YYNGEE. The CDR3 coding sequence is TGTGCCAGCAGCGAGGGACAGGGAGTCTATGGCTACACCTTC. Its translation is CASSEGQGVYGYTF.

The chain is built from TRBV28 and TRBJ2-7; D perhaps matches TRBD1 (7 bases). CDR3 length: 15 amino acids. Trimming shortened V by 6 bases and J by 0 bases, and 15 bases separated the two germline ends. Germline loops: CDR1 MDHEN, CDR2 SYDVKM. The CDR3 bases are TGTGCCAGCAGCCAACCAGGGGGGAGCTCCTACGAGCAGTACTTC. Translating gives CASSQPGGSSYEQYF.

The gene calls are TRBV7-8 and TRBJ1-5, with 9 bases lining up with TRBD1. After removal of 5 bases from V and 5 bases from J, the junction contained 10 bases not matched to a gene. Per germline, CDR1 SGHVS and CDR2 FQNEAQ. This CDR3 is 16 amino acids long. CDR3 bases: TGTGCCAGCAGCCTCGGGACAGGGATAGCAGATCAGCCCCAGCATTTT. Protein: CASSLGTGIADQPQHF.

The DNA for the CDR3 is TGTGCCTGGAGACCAGCGGGATCCTCCTACGAGCAGTACTTC. Translation: CAWRPAGSSYEQYF. J is TRBJ2-7 and V is TRBV30; the match to TRBD2 covers 7 bases. Per germline, CDR1 GTSNPN and CDR2 SVGIG (reference sequence). The CDR3 runs to 14 residues. V dropped 3 bases and J dropped 0; count of bases not matched to a gene: 5.

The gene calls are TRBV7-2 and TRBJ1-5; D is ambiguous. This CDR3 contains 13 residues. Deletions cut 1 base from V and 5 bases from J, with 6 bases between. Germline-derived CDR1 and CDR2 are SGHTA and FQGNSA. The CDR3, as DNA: TGTGCCAGCAGCTTAGACATCTATCAGCCCCAGCATTTT. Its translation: CASSLDIYQPQHF.

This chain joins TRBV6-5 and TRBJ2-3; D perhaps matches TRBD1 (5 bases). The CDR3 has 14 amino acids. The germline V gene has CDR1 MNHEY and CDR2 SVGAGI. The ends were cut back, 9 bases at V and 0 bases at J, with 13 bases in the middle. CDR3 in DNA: TGTGCCAGTAAACCTTCAGGGAGCACAGATACGCAGTATTTT. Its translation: CASKPSGSTDTQYF.

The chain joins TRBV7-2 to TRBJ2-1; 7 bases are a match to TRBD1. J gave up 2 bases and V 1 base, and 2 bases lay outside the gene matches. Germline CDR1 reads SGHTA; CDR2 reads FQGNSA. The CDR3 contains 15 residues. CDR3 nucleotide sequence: TGTGCCAGCAGCTTAGTCGGGACAGCCTACAATGAGCAGTTCTTC. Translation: CASSLVGTAYNEQFF.

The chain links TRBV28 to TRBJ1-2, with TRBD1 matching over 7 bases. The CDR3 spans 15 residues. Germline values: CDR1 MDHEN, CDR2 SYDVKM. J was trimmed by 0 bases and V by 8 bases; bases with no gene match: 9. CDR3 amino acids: CASGGTVFSNYGYTF. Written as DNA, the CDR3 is TGTGCCAGCGGCGGGACAGTCTTTTCTAACTATGGCTACACCTTC.

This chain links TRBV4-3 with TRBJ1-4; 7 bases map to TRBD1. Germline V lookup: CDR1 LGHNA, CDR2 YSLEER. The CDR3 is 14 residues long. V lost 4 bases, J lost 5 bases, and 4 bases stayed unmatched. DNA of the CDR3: TGCGCCAGCAGCCGCGACAGGGACAATGAAAAACTGTTTTTT. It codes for CASSRDRDNEKLFF.

The CDR3 DNA sequence: TGTGCCAGCTCACCGGACGTGCTGAACACTGAAGCTTTCTTT. This translates into CASSPDVLNTEAFF. The gene calls are TRBV18 and TRBJ1-1; D unclear. V lost 3 bases, J lost 0 bases, and 8 bases lay in between. The CDR3 extends over 14 amino acids. Germline CDR1 is KGHSH and CDR2 is LQKENI. Full variable domain (remainder filled in from reference TRBV18 and TRBJ1-1): NAGVMQNPRHLVRRRGQEARLRCSPMKGHSHVYWYRQLPEEGLKFMVYLQKENIIDESGMPKERFSAEFPKEGPSILRIQQVVRGDSAAYFCASSPDVLNTEAFFGQGTRLTVV.

The CDR3 spells CASSLVRDTQYF. CDR3 DNA sequence: TGTGCCAGCAGCTTGGTTAGGGATACGCAGTATTTT. This chain links TRBV5-4 with TRBJ2-3; D uncertain. Germline V gene lookup returns CDR1 SGHNT and CDR2 YYREEE (reference sequence). The CDR3 has 12 amino acids. V lost 0 bases and J 6 bases, leaving 5 bases between the germline ends.

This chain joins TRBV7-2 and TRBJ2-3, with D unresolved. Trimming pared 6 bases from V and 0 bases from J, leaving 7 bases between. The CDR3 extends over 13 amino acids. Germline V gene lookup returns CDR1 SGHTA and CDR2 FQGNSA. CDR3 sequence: CASRESSTDTQYF. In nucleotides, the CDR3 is TGTGCCAGCAGGGAATCTAGCACAGATACGCAGTATTTT.

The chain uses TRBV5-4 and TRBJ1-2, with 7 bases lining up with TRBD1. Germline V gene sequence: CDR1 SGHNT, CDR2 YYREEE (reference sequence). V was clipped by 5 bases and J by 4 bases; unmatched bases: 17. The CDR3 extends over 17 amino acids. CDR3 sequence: CASSPMKDRHASYGYTF. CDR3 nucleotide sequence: TGTGCCAGCAGTCCCATGAAGGACAGGCACGCCTCCTATGGCTACACCTTC.

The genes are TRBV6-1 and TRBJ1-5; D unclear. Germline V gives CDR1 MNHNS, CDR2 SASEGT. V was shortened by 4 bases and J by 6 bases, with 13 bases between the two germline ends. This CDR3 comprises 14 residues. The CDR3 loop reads CASSADNGGQPQHF. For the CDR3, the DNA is TGTGCCAGCAGTGCAGACAACGGCGGTCAGCCCCAGCATTTT.

For the CDR3, the DNA is TGCGCCAGCAGCCAGGGACAGGGGGCGACCGGGGAGCTGTTTTTT. Its protein product is CASSQGQGATGELFF. The V and J genes are TRBV4-1 and TRBJ2-2, with 12 nucleotides matching TRBD1. J lost 5 bases, V lost 3 bases, and 1 base had no gene match. In germline, CDR1 is MGHRA, CDR2 YSYEKL. The CDR3 has 15 amino acids.